This T cell receptor beta chain derives from a study of beta chain features in type 1 diabetes. CDR1 and CDR2 from the germline V gene are SGHDT and YYEEEE. The CDR3 covers 15 residues. V dropped 0 bases and J dropped 3 bases, with 13 bases sitting between them. Investigators reverse transcribed all isolated RNA, so they sequenced expressed TCRB transcripts. The average output of naive, central memory and regulatory T cell samples was a few million reads. Generated by immunoSEQ multiplex PCR, the TCRdb table keeps only in-frame clones and is missing some. The sample records over 350,000 clones, about 14% being singletons. There are a few counts of this clone.

The sequence came from a woman between 18 and 29 years old in good health. V and J are TRBV5-6 and TRBJ2-7, with D perhaps matching TRBD1 (5 bases). The specimen was naive CD4+ T cells from blood. CDR3 nucleotide sequence: TGTGCCAGCAGCTTGGATTACAGGTGGAACTACGAGCAGTACTTC. Translating gives CASSLDYRWNYEQYF. The variable domain in full, completed from reference TRBV5-6 and TRBJ2-7, reads DAGVTQSPTHLIKTRGQQVTLRCSPKSGHDTVSWYQQALGQGPQFIFQYYEEEERQRGNFPDRFSGHQFPNYSSELNVNALLLGDSALYLCASSLDYRWNYEQYFGPGTRLTVT.